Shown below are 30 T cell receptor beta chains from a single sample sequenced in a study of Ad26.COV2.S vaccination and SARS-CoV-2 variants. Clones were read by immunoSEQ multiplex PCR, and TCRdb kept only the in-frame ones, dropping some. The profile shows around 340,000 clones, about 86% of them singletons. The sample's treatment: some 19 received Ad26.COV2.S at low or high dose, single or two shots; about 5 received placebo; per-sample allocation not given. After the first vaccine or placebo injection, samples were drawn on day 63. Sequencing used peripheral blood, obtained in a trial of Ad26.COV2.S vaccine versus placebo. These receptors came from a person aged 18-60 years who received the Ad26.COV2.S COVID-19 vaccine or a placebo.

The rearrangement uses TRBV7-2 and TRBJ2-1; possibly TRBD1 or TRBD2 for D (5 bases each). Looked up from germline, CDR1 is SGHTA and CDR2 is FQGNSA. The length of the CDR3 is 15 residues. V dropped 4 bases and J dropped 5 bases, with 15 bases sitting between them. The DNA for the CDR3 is TGTGCCAGCAGCTGGGGACCGGATTTCGACAATGAGCAGTTCTTC. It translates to CASSWGPDFDNEQFF.

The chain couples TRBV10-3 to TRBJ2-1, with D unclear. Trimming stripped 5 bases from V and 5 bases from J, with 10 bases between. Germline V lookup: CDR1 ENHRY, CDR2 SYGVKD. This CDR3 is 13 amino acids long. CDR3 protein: CAISTPQDNEQFF. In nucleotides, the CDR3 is TGTGCCATCAGTACCCCTCAGGACAATGAGCAGTTCTTC.

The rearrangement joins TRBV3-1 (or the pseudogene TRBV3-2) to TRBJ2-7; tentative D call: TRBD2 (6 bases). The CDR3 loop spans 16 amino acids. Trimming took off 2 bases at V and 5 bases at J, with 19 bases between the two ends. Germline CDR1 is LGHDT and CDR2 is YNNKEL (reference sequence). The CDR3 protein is CASSQIHVAEGDEQYF. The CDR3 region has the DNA TGTGCCAGCAGCCAAATTCATGTAGCGGAGGGAGACGAGCAGTACTTC.

CDR3 sequence: CASSPRLEADTQYF. The CDR3 region has the DNA TGTGCCAGCTCACCCAGACTAGAGGCAGATACGCAGTATTTT. The rearrangement joins TRBV18 to TRBJ2-3, with TRBD2 as a possible D gene (6 bases). Germline CDR1 is KGHSH and CDR2 is LQKENI. CDR3 length: 14 residues. Between the trimmed V and J ends, which lost 3 bases and 4 bases, there was a span of 11 bases.

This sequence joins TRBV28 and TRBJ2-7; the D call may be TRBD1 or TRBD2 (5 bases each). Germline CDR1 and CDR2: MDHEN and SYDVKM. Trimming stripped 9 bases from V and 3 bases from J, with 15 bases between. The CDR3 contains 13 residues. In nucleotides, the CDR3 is TGTGCCAGTTATTCCGGGACCCTCTACGAGCAGTACTTC. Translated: CASYSGTLYEQYF. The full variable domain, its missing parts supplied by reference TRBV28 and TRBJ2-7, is DVKVTQSSRYLVKRTGEKVFLECVQDMDHENMFWYRQDPGLGLRLIYFSYDVKMKEKGDIPEGYSVSREKKERFSLILESASTNQTSMYLCASYSGTLYEQYFGPGTRLTVT.

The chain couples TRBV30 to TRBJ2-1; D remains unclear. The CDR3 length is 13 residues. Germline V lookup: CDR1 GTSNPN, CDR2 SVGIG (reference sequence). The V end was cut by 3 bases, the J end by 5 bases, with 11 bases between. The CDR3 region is CAWRPVGHNEQFF. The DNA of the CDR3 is TGTGCCTGGAGGCCGGTGGGCCACAATGAGCAGTTCTTC.

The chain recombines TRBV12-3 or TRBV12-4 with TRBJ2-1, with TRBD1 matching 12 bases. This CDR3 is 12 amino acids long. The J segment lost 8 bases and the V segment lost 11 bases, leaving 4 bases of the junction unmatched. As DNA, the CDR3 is TGTGCCTCGGGGACAGGGGGCTATGAGCAGTTCTTC. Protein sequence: CASGTGGYEQFF.

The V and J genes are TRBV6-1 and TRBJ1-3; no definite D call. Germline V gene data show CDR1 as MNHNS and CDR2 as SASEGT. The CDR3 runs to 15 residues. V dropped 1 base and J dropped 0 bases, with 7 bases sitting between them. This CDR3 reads CASSEDRNSGNTIYF. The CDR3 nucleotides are TGTGCCAGCAGTGAAGACCGTAACTCTGGAAACACCATATATTTT.

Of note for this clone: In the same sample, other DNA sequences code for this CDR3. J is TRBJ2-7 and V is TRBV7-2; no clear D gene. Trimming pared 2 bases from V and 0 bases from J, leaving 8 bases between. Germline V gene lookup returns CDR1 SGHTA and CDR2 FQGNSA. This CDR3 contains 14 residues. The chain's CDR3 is CASSLLGSSYEQYF. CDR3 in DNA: TGTGCCAGCAGCTTACTGGGCAGCTCCTACGAGCAGTACTTC.

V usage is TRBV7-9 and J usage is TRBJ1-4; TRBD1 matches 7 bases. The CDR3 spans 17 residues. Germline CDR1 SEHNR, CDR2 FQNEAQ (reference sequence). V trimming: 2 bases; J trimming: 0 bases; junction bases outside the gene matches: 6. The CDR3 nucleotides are TGTGCCAGCAGCTTACCTGGGACAGTTGCAACTAATGAAAAACTGTTTTTT. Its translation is CASSLPGTVATNEKLFF.

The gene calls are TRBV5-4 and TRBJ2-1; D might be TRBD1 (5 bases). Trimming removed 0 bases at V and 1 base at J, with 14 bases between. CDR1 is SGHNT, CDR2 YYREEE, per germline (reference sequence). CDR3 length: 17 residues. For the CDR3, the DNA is TGTGCCAGCAGCTTGGCTACCATTAGGGGATCCTACAATGAGCAGTTCTTC. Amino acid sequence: CASSLATIRGSYNEQFF.

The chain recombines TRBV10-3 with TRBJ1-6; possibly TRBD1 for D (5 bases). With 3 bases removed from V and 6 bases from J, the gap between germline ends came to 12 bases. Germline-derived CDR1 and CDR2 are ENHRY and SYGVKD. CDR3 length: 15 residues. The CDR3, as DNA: TGTGCCATCAGTGACGGGCAGGGAGGTAATTCACCCCTCCACTTT. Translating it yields CAISDGQGGNSPLHF.

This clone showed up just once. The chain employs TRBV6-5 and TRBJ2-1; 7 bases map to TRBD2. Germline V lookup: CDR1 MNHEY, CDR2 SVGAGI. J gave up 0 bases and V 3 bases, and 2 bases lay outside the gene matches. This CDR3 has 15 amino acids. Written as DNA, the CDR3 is TGTGCCAGCAGTTATGGCGGGAGCTCCTACAATGAGCAGTTCTTC. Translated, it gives CASSYGGSSYNEQFF.

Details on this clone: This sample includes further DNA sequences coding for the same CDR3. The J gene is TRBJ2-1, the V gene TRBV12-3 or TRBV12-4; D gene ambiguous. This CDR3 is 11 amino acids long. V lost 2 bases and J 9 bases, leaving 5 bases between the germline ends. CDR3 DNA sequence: TGTGCCAGCAGTTTACGAGGTGAGCAGTTCTTC. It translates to CASSLRGEQFF.

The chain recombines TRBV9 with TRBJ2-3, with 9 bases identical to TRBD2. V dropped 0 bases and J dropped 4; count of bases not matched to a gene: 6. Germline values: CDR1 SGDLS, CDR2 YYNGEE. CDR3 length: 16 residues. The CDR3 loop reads CASSVALAGYSDTQYF. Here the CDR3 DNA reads TGTGCCAGCAGCGTAGCGCTAGCGGGATATTCAGATACGCAGTATTTT. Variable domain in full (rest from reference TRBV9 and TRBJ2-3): DSGVTQTPKHLITATGQRVTLRCSPRSGDLSVYWYQQSLDQGLQFLIQYYNGEERAKGNILERFSAQQFPDLHSELNLSSLELGDSALYFCASSVALAGYSDTQYFGPGTRLTVL.

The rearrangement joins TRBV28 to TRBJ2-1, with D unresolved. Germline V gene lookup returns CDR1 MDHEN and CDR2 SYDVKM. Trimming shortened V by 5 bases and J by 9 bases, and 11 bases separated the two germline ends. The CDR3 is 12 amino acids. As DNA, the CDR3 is TGTGCCAGCAGTCGCCGAACTGGTGAGCAGTTCTTC. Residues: CASSRRTGEQFF.

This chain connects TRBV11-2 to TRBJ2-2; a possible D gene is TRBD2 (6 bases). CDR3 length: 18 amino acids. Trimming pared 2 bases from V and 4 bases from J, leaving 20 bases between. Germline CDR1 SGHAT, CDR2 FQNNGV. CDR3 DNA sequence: TGTGCCAGCAGCTTACGGCTAGCGACGCACAAAGGCACCGGGGAGCTGTTTTTT. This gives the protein CASSLRLATHKGTGELFF.

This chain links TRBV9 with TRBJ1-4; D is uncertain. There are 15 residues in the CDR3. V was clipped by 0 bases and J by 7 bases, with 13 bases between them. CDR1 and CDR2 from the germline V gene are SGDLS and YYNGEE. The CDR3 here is CASSVGGGLGEKLFF. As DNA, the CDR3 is TGTGCCAGCAGCGTAGGGGGAGGGCTCGGTGAAAAACTGTTTTTT.

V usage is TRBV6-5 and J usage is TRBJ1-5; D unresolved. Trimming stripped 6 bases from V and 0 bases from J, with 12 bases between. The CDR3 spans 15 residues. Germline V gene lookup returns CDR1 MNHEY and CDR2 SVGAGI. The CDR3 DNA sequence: TGTGCCAGCAGCAGCGACAACTATAGCAATCAGCCCCAGCATTTT. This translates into CASSSDNYSNQPQHF.

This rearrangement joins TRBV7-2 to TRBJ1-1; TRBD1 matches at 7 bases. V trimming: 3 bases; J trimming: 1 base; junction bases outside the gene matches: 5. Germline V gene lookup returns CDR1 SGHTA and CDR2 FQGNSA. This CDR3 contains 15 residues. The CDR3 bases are TGTGCCAGCAGCTTCGACAGGGCGGCGAACACTGAAGCTTTCTTT. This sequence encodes CASSFDRAANTEAFF. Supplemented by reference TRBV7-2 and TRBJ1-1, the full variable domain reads GAGVSQSPSNKVTEKGKDVELRCDPISGHTALYWYRQSLGQGLEFLIYFQGNSAPDKSGLPSDRFSAERTGGSVSTLTIQRTQQEDSAVYLCASSFDRAANTEAFFGQGTRLTVV.

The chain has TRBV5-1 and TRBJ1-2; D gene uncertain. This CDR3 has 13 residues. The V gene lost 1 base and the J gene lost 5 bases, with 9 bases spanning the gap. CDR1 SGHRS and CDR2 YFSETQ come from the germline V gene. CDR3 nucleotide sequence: TGCGCCAGCAGCTTGAGGCTCTCTTATGGCTACACCTTC. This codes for CASSLRLSYGYTF.

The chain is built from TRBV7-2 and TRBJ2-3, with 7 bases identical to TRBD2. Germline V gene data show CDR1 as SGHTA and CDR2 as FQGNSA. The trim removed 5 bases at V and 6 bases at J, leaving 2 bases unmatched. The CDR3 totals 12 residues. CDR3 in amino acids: CASSLGRDTQYF. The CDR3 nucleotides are TGTGCCAGCAGCCTCGGGAGGGATACGCAGTATTTT.

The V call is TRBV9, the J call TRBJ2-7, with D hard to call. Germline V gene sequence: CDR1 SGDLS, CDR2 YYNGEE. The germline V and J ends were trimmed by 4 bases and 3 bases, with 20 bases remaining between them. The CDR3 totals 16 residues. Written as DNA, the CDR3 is TGTGCCAGCAGCCCTACAGCTGGGTCAGGAAACTACGAGCAGTACTTC. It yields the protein CASSPTAGSGNYEQYF.

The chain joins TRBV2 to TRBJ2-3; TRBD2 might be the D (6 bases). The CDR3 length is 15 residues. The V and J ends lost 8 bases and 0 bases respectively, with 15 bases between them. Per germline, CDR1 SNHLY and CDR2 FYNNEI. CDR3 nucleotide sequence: TGTGCCAGCGCATTTGTCGGAGGGAGCACAGATACGCAGTATTTT. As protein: CASAFVGGSTDTQYF.

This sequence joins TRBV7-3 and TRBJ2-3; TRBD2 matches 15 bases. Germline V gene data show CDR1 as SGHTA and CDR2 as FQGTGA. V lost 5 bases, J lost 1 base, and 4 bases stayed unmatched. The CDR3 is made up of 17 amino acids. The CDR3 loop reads CASSPGLAGGGTDTQYF. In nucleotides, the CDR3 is TGTGCCAGCAGCCCGGGACTAGCGGGAGGCGGCACAGATACGCAGTATTTT.

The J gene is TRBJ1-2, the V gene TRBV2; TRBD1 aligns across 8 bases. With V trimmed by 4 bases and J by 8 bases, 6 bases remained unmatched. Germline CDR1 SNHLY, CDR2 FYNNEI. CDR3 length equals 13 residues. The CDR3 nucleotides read TGTGCCAGCAGTGCCCAGGGGGCGAGAGGCTACACCTTC. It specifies CASSAQGARGYTF.

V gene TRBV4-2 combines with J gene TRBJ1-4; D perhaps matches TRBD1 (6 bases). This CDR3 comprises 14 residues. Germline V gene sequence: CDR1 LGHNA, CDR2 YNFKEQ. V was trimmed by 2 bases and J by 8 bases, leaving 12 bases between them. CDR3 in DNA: TGTGCCAGCAGCCAACCGGTCACAGGGGAAAAACTGTTTTTT. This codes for CASSQPVTGEKLFF.

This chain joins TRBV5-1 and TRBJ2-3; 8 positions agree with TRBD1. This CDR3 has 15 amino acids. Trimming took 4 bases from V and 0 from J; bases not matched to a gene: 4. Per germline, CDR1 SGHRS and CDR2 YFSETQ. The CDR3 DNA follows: TGCGCCAGCAGCCCCGGACAGGGTAGCACAGATACGCAGTATTTT. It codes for CASSPGQGSTDTQYF.

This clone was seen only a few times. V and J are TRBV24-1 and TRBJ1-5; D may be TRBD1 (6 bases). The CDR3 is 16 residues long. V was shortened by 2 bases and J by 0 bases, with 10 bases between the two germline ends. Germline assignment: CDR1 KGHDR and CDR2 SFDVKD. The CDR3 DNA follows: TGTGCCACCAGTGATTCACAGGGATATAGCAATCAGCCCCAGCATTTT. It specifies CATSDSQGYSNQPQHF.

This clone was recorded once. The chain's CDR3 is CASSFGQGPYEQYF. CDR3 bases: TGTGCCAGCAGCTTCGGACAGGGTCCCTACGAGCAGTACTTC. This chain uses TRBV7-6 with TRBJ2-7; TRBD1 aligns across 8 bases. This CDR3 is 14 amino acids long. With 3 bases clipped from V and 2 bases from J, the junction kept 3 bases outside the gene matches. The germline V gene has CDR1 SGHVS and CDR2 FNYEAQ.